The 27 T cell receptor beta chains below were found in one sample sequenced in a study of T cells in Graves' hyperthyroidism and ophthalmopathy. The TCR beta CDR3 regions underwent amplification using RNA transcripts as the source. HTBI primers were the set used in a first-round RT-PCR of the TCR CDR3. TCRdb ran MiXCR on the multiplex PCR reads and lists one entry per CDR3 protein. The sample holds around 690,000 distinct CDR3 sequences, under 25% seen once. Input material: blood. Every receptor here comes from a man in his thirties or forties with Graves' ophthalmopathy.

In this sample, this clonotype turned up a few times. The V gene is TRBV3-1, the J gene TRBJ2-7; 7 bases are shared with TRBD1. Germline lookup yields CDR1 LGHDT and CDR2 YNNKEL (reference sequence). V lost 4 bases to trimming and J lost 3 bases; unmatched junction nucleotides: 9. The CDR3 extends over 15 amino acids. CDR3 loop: CASSRVVRGFYEQYF. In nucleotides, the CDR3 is TGTGCCAGCAGCCGAGTGGTCAGGGGGTTCTACGAGCAGTACTTC.

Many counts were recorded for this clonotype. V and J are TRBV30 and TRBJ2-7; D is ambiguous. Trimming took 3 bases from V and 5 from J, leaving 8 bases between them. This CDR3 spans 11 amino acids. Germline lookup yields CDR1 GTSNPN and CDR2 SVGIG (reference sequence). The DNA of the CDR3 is TGTGCCTGGAGCCATAGCCACGAGCAGTACTTC. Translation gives CAWSHSHEQYF.

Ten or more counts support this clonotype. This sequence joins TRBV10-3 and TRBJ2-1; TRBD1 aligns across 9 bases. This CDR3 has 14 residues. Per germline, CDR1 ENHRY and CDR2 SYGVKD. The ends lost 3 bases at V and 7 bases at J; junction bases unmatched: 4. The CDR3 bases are TGTGCCATCAGTGAACAGGGGGCGAGGAATGAGCAGTTCTTC. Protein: CAISEQGARNEQFF.

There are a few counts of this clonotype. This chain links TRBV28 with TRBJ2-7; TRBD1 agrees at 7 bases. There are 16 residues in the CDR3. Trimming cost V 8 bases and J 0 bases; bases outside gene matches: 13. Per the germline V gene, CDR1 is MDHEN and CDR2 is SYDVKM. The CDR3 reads CASGQGVLISSYEQYF. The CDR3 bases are TGTGCCAGCGGGCAGGGGGTCCTCATAAGCTCCTACGAGCAGTACTTC.

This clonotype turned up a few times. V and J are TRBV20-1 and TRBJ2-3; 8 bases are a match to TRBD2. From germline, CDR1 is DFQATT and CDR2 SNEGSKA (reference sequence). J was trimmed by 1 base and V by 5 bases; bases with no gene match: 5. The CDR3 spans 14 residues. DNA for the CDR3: TGCAGTGCTTATAGCGGGACGGGCACAGATACGCAGTATTTT. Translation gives CSAYSGTGTDTQYF.

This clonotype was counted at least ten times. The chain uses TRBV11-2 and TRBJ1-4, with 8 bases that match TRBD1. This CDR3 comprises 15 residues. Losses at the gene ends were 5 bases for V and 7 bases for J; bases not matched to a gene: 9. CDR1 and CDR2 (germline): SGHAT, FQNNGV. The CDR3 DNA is TGTGCCAGCAGCCTTGCGGCAGGGGGCAGTGAAAAACTGTTTTTT. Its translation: CASSLAAGGSEKLFF.

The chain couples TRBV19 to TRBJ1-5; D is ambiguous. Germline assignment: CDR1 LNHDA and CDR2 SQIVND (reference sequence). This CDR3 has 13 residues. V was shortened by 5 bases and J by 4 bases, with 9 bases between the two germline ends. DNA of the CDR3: TGTGCCAGTAGTGACGTCTCAAATCAGCCCCAGCATTTT. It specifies CASSDVSNQPQHF.

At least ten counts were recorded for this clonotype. The CDR3 sequence is CASSLVREANEQFF. In nucleotides, the CDR3 is TGTGCCAGCAGCTTAGTGCGGGAGGCCAATGAGCAGTTCTTC. J is TRBJ2-1 and V is TRBV11-2; 8 bases line up with TRBD2. This CDR3 has 14 amino acids. Germline V gene lookup returns CDR1 SGHAT and CDR2 FQNNGV. J lost 6 bases, V lost 1 base, and 2 bases had no gene match.

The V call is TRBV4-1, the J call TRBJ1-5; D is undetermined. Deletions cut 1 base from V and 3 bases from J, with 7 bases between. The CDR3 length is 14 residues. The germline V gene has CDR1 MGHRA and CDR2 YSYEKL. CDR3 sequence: CASSQVRDNQPQHF. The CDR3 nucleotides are TGCGCCAGCAGCCAAGTTCGCGACAATCAGCCCCAGCATTTT.

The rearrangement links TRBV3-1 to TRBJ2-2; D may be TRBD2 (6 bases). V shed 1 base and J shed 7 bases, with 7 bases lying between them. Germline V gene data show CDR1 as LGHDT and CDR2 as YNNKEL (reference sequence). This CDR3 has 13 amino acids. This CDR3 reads CASSQGEVGELFF. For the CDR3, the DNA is TGTGCCAGCAGCCAAGGGGAGGTCGGGGAGCTGTTTTTT.

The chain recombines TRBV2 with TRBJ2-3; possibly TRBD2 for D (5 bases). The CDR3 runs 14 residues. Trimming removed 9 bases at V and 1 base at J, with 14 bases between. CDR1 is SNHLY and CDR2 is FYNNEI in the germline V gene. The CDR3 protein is CASSPGMGTDTQYF. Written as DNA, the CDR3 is TGTGCCAGTTCCCCCGGGATGGGCACAGATACGCAGTATTTT.

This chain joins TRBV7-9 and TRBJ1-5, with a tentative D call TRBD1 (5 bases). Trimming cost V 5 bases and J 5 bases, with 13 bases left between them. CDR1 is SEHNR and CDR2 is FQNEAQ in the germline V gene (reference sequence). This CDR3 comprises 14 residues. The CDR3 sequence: CASSLGGTDQPQHF. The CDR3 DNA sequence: TGTGCCAGCAGCCTGGGGGGAACGGATCAGCCCCAGCATTTT.

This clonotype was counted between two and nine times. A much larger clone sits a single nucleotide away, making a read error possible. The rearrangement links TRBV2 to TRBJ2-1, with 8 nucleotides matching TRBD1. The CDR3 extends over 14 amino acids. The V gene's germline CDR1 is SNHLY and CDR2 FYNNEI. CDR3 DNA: TGTGCCAGCAGAGACAGGGGTTCCTACAGTGAGCAGTTCTTC. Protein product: CASRDRGSYSEQFF.

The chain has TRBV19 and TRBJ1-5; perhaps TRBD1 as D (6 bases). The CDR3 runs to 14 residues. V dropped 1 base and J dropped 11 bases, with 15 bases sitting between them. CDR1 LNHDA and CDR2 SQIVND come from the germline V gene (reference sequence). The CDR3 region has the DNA TGTGCCAGTAGTATAGTACAGCCTTCAGGGGCCCAGCATTTT. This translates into CASSIVQPSGAQHF. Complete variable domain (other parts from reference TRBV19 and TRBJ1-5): DGGITQSPKYLFRKEGQNVTLSCEQNLNHDAMYWYRQDPGQGLRLIYYSQIVNDFQKGDIAEGYSVSREKKESFPLTVTSAQKNPTAFYLCASSIVQPSGAQHFGDGTRLSIL.

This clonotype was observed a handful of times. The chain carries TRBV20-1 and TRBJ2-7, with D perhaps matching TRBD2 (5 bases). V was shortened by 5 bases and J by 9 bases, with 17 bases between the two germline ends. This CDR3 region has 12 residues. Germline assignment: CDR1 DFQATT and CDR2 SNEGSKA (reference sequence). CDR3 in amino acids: CSAWGEGQVQYF. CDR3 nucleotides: TGCAGTGCTTGGGGAGAGGGTCAAGTGCAGTACTTC.

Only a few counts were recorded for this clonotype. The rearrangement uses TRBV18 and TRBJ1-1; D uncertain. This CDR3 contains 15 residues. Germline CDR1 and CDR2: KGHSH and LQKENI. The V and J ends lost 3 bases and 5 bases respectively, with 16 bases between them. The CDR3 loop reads CASSPILTEQTEAFF. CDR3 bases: TGTGCCAGCTCACCGATCCTGACTGAACAGACTGAAGCTTTCTTT.

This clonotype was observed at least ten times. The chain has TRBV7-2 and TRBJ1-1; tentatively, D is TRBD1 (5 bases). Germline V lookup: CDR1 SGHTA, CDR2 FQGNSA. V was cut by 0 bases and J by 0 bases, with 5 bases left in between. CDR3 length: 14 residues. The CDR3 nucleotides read TGTGCCAGCAGCTTAGCGGGGCTGAACACTGAAGCTTTCTTT. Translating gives CASSLAGLNTEAFF.

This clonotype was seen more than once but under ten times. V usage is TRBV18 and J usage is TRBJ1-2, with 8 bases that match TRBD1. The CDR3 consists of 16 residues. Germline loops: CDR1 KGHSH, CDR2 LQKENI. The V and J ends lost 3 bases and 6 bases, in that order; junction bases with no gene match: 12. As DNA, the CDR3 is TGTGCCAGCTCACCGGACCCGGGACAGGCGTTCCATGGCTACACCTTC. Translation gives CASSPDPGQAFHGYTF.

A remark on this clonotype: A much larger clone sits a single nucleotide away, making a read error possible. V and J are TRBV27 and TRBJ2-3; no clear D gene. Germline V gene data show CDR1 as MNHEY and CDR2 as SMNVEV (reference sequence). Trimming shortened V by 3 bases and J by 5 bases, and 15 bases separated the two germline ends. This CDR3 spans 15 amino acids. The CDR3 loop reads CASSFQPRSGDTQYF. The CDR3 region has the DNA TGTGCCAGCAGTTTTCAGCCAAGGAGTGGAGATACGCAGTATTTT.

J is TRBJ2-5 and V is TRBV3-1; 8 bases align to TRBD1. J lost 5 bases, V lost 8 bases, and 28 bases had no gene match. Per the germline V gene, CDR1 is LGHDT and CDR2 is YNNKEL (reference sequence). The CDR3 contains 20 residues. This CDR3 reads CASSPGTPGQVPMRGETQYF. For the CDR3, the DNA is TGTGCCAGCTCACCAGGGACTCCGGGACAGGTCCCCATGAGAGGGGAGACCCAGTACTTC.

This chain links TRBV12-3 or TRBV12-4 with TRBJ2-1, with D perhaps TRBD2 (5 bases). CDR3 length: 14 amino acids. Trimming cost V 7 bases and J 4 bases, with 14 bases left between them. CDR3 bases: TGTGCCAGCATTCCGACGGGAAATTACAATGAGCAGTTCTTC. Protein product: CASIPTGNYNEQFF.

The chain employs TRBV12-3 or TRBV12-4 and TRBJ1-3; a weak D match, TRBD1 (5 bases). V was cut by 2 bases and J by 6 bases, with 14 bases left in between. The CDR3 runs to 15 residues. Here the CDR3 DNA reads TGTGCCAGCAGTTTATCCGGGGGGTTCGAAAACACCATATATTTT. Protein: CASSLSGGFENTIYF.

The CDR3 bases are TGCAGTACGGATACCGGGACAGGGGTTGTCGGCGAGCAGTACTTC. It yields the protein CSTDTGTGVVGEQYF. This chain joins TRBV20-1 and TRBJ2-7; 10 positions agree with TRBD1. The CDR3 sequence is 15 residues long. Germline V CDR1 and CDR2: DFQATT, SNEGSKA (reference sequence). V lost 8 bases, J lost 6 bases, and 16 bases stayed unmatched.

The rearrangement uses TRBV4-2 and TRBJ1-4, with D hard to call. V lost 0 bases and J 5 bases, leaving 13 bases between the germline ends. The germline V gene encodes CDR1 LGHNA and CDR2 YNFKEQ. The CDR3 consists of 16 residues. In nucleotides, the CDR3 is TGTGCCAGCAGCCAAGATGGAGGCAGGCTGAATGAAAAACTGTTTTTT. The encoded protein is CASSQDGGRLNEKLFF.

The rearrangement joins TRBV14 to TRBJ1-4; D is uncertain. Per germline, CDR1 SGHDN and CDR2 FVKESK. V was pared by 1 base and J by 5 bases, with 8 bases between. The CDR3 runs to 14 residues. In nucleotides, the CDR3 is TGTGCCAGCAGCCAAGGGGTCTACAATGAAAAACTGTTTTTT. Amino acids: CASSQGVYNEKLFF.

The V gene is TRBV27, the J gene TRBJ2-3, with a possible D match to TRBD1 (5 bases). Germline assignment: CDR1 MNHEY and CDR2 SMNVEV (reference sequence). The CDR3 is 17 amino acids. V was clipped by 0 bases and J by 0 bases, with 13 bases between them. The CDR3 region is CASSLSDWGASTDTQYF. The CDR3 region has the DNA TGTGCCAGCAGTTTATCCGACTGGGGCGCTAGCACAGATACGCAGTATTTT.

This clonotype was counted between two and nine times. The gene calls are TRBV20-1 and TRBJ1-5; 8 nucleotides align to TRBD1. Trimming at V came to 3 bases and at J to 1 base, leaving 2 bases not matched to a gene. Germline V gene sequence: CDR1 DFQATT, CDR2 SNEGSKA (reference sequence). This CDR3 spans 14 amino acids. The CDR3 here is CSARQGASNQPQHF. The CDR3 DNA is TGCAGTGCTAGGCAGGGGGCGAGCAATCAGCCCCAGCATTTT.